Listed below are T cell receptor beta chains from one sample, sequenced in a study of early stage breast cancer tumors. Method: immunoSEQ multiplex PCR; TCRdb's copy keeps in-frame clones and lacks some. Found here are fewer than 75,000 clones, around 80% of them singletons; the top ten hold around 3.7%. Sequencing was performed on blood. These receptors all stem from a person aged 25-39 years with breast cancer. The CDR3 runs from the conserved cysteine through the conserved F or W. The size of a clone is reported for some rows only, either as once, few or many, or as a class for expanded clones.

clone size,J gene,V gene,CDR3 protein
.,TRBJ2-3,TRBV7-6,CASRLLAGGPDTQYF
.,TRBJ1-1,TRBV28,CASSSRAMNTEAFF
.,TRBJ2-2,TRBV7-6,CASSSSGGPGGELFF
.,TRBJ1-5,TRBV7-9,CASSLKDGRPQHF
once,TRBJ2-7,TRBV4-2,CASSQETGRYEQYF
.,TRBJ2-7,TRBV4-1,CASSPPTGAHEQYF
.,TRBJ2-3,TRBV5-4,CASSFMGDTQYF
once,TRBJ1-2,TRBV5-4,CASSPQGQNGYTF
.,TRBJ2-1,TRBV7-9,CASSPTLGEVNEQFF
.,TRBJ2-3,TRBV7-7,CASSLAGAGDTQYF
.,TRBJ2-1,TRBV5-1,CASRYSGSAYNEQFF
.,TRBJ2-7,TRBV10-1,CASSDDFSGQYF
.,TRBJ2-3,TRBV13,CASSSGLADTDTQYF
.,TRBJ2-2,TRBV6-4,CASSDSTSRSTGELFF
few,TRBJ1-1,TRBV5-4,CAHGRGGDTEAFF
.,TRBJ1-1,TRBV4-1,CASSQKTGPTEAFF
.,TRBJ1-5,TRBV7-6,CASSLGIYRDGRNQPQHF
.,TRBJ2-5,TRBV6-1,CASSEWGETQYF
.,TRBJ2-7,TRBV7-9,CASSFRWGGPDRHEQYF
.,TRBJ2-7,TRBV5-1,CASGLAGDEQYF
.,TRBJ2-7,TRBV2,CASSRTIYEQYF
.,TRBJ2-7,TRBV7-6,CASSRNTGASEQYF
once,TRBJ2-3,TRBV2,CASTTSHSTDTQYF
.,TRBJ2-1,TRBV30,CAWSVTWGGLAGVGSYNEQFF
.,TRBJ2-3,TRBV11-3,CASSSRDSADTQYF
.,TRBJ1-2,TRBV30,CAWNRGLSDGYTF